This T cell receptor (beta chain) was documented in a study of blood T cell repertoires in COVID-19. Study summary: The origin of the acute and convalescent COVID-19 samples was the United States, Italy and Spain.

The ends lost 4 bases at V and 6 bases at J; junction bases unmatched: 9. The CDR3 is made up of 15 amino acids. Germline CDR1 reads SGHRS; CDR2 reads YFSETQ. The method was immunoSEQ multiplex PCR; TCRdb's version includes in-frame clones alone and lacks a portion of them. The top ten clones hold around 6.2% of a sample with around 100,000 clones, about 90% of them seen once. The sequencing sample was made of peripheral blood. V is TRBV5-1 and J is TRBJ2-2; 7 bases map to TRBD1. This TCR was recovered from a human donor in a cohort sampled during active COVID-19. Written as DNA, the CDR3 is TGCGCCAGCAGCCCTTATGGGACAGTTGCCGGGGAGCTGTTTTTT. As protein: CASSPYGTVAGELFF.